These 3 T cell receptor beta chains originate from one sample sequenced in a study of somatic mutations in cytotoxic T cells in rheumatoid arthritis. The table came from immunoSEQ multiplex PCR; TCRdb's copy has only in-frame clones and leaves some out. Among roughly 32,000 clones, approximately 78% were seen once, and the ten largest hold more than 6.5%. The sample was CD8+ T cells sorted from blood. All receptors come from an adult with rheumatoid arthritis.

The CDR3 DNA reads as TGTGCCAGCAGCGTAGGGGACAGGACGCTTTTCGTCCTGACTTTC. Protein sequence: CASSVGDRTLFVLTF. This chain links TRBV9 with TRBJ2-6, with 8 bases fitting TRBD1. The junction had 8 bases not matched to a gene; V was cut back by 0 bases and J by 12 bases. There are 15 residues in the CDR3. The germline CDR1 and CDR2 sequences are SGDLS and YYNGEE.

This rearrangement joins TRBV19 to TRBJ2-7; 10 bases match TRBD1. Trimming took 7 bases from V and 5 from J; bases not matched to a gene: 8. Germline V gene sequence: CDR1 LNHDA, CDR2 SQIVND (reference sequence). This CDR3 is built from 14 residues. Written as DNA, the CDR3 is TGTGCCAGTACCGCCGGGACAGGGGCTCACGAGCAGTACTTC. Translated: CASTAGTGAHEQYF.

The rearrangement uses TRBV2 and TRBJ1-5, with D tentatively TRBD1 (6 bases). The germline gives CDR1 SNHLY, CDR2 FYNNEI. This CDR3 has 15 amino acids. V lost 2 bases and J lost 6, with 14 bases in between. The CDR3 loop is CASSEQGRSGQPQHF. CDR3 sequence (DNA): TGTGCCAGCAGTGAACAGGGGAGGAGTGGTCAGCCCCAGCATTTT.